One sample yielded the 20 T cell receptor beta chains listed below, sequenced in a study of cytomegalovirus exposure and HLA in healthy donors. Amplification used 60 Vbeta primers and 13 Jbeta primers. The method was immunoSEQ multiplex PCR; TCRdb's version includes in-frame clones alone and lacks a portion of them. The table includes about 98,000 clones, roughly 76% detected once. The sample taken for sequencing was PBMCs. All receptors derive from a man aged 50 to 60 in good health and CMV-seronegative.

The sample holds a few counts of this clone. The junction does not match germline at one end; this may be a read error. J is TRBJ2-7 and V is TRBV7-9, with a tentative D call TRBD1 (5 bases). The germline gives CDR1 SEHNR, CDR2 FQNEAQ (reference sequence). The CDR3 consists of 16 residues. The DNA for the CDR3 is TGTTCCAGCAGCCTATGGGCAGGGCGAAAATCCTACGAGCAGTACTTC. Its protein is CSSSLWAGRKSYEQYF.

The genes are TRBV27 and TRBJ2-3; D call uncertain. The V and J ends lost 2 bases and 2 bases respectively, with 8 bases between them. This CDR3 has 14 amino acids. The germline CDR1 and CDR2 sequences are MNHEY and SMNVEV (reference sequence). The CDR3 loop is CASSLLDFTDTQYF. CDR3 DNA sequence: TGTGCCAGCAGTTTACTCGACTTCACAGATACGCAGTATTTT.

V is TRBV4-1 and J is TRBJ1-6, with 7 nucleotides matching TRBD1. The V gene end was trimmed by 0 bases and the J gene end by 7 bases; junction bases not matched to a gene: 15. This CDR3 has 19 amino acids. Germline V gene sequence: CDR1 MGHRA, CDR2 YSYEKL. As DNA, the CDR3 is TGCGCCAGCAGCCAAGATTACCGACAGGGTGGTGTCGGGAATTCACCCCTCCACTTT. This encodes CASSQDYRQGGVGNSPLHF.

The V gene is TRBV7-6, the J gene TRBJ2-1; D might be TRBD2 (5 bases). The CDR3 length is 14 residues. Germline CDR1 and CDR2: SGHVS and FNYEAQ. V shed 3 bases and J shed 5 bases, with 11 bases lying between them. The CDR3 DNA reads as TGTGCCAGCAGCTTTTCCGGACTCAACAATGAGCAGTTCTTC. Protein product: CASSFSGLNNEQFF.

The chain joins TRBV5-1 to TRBJ2-1, with 8 bases matching TRBD2. The CDR3 sequence is 15 residues long. V trimming: 4 bases; J trimming: 9 bases; junction bases outside the gene matches: 12. Germline assignment: CDR1 SGHRS and CDR2 YFSETQ. The CDR3 DNA reads TGCGCCAGCAGCGATTTAGCGGGGCTCCTGACTGAGCAGTTCTTC. The encoded protein is CASSDLAGLLTEQFF.

V is TRBV2 and J is TRBJ2-1; 9 bases line up with TRBD2. Trimming at V came to 4 bases and at J to 3 bases, leaving 1 base not matched to a gene. Germline V gene lookup returns CDR1 SNHLY and CDR2 FYNNEI. The CDR3 is made up of 14 amino acids. The CDR3 nucleotides read TGTGCCAGCAGTGTGCGGGGGGGCTACAATGAGCAGTTCTTC. This translates into CASSVRGGYNEQFF.

The chain links TRBV5-1 to TRBJ2-1, with D perhaps TRBD1 (6 bases). CDR3 length equals 15 residues. Germline V gene data show CDR1 as SGHRS and CDR2 as YFSETQ. Trimming shortened V by 1 base and J by 6 bases, and 14 bases separated the two germline ends. CDR3 sequence: CASSLWGEGVNEQFF. In nucleotides, the CDR3 is TGCGCCAGCAGCTTGTGGGGTGAGGGGGTCAATGAGCAGTTCTTC.

The chain employs TRBV4-1 and TRBJ2-5; 11 bases fit TRBD1. The CDR3 has 15 residues. CDR1 and CDR2 from the germline V gene are MGHRA and YSYEKL. V trimming: 4 bases; J trimming: 5 bases; junction bases outside the gene matches: 6. The CDR3 sequence: CASSRDRGWRETQYF. Here the CDR3 DNA reads TGCGCCAGCAGCCGGGACAGGGGGTGGAGGGAGACCCAGTACTTC.

The chain couples TRBV19 to TRBJ2-7; 7 positions agree with TRBD1. CDR3 size: 13 residues. CDR1 is LNHDA and CDR2 is SQIVND in the germline V gene (reference sequence). V shed 1 base, J shed 3 bases, and the junction held 0 bases outside the gene matches. CDR3 residues: CASSIAGGYEQYF. DNA for the CDR3: TGTGCCAGTAGTATAGCAGGGGGCTACGAGCAGTACTTC.

The J gene is TRBJ1-6, the V gene TRBV6-5; a possible D gene is TRBD1 (6 bases). Trimming stripped 2 bases from V and 11 bases from J, with 10 bases between. Germline-derived CDR1 and CDR2 are MNHEY and SVGAGI. CDR3 length: 13 amino acids. The CDR3 DNA is TGTGCCAGCAGTTACCGGGGGGGGCCACCCCTCCACTTT. It yields the protein CASSYRGGPPLHF.

This clone has just a few counts. The gene calls are TRBV7-9 and TRBJ1-1; 9 nucleotides line up with TRBD1. V shed 1 base and J 4 bases; nucleotides not matched to a gene: 4. Germline CDR1 SEHNR, CDR2 FQNEAQ (reference sequence). The CDR3 runs to 15 residues. The DNA for the CDR3 is TGTGCCAGCAGCTTAGAACAGGGGGCCAGCACTGAAGCTTTCTTT. This codes for CASSLEQGASTEAFF.

This chain uses TRBV6-5 with TRBJ1-2; 8 nucleotides agree with TRBD1. CDR1 is MNHEY, CDR2 SVGAGI, per germline. The CDR3 runs 14 residues. Trimming cost V 5 bases and J 4 bases; bases outside gene matches: 6. The CDR3 sequence: CASSKTGGGYGYTF. The CDR3 DNA sequence: TGTGCCAGCAGTAAAACAGGGGGAGGCTATGGCTACACCTTC.

Only one count was recorded for this clone. The rearrangement joins TRBV6-1 to TRBJ1-6, with a possible D match to TRBD1 (5 bases). Germline-derived CDR1 and CDR2 are MNHNS and SASEGT. This CDR3 is built from 13 residues. The V end lost 6 bases, the J end lost 9 bases, and 12 bases lay between the germline ends. CDR3 in amino acids: CASSVQEGSPLHF. CDR3 DNA sequence: TGTGCCAGCAGCGTACAGGAAGGTTCACCCCTCCACTTT.

This clone was detected once. V gene TRBV6-6 combines with J gene TRBJ1-4; 10 nucleotides line up with TRBD1. The CDR3 spans 14 residues. Germline V gene data show CDR1 as MNHNY and CDR2 as SVGAGI (reference sequence). V gave up 6 bases and J gave up 8 bases; unmatched junction bases: 6. In DNA, the CDR3 is TGTGCCAGCAGGCCGGGACAGGGGTCGGAAAAACTGTTTTTT. It translates to CASRPGQGSEKLFF.

This clone was observed a few times. This chain uses TRBV6-5 with TRBJ1-6, with 8 bases lining up with TRBD1. Germline CDR1 and CDR2: MNHEY and SVGAGI. This CDR3 comprises 14 residues. The V segment lost 5 bases and the J segment 7 bases; nucleotides outside the gene matches: 4. The CDR3 region has the DNA TGTGCCAGCAGTCGACAGGGGAAGAATTCACCCCTCCACTTT. Protein: CASSRQGKNSPLHF.

In DNA, the CDR3 is TGCAGCATCACCGGGACTAGCCGTGTCGAGCAGTACTTC. It yields the protein CSITGTSRVEQYF. This chain links TRBV29-1 with TRBJ2-7; TRBD2 agrees at 9 bases. V lost 8 bases, J lost 6 bases, and 11 bases stayed unmatched. CDR1 SQVTM and CDR2 ANQGSEA come from the germline V gene. The length of the CDR3 is 13 residues.

The chain couples TRBV5-1 to TRBJ1-1; D might be TRBD1 (5 bases). V lost 5 bases, J lost 0 bases, and 8 bases lay in between. The germline gives CDR1 SGHRS, CDR2 YFSETQ. This CDR3 has 13 residues. The CDR3 sequence: CASREGVNTEAFF. DNA for the CDR3: TGCGCCAGCAGAGAAGGGGTGAACACTGAAGCTTTCTTT.

This clone came up a few times. The V call is TRBV29-1, the J call TRBJ2-4; 7 bases fit TRBD1. The CDR3 totals 18 residues. Trimming removed 6 bases from V and 3 bases from J; junction bases left unmatched: 20. CDR1 is SQVTM and CDR2 is ANQGSEA in the germline V gene. The CDR3 region has the DNA TGCAGCGTCTGGCAAAAGGGGGCGGTATCCGTCGACAAAAACATTCAGTACTTC. It is translated as CSVWQKGAVSVDKNIQYF. Full variable domain (remainder filled in from reference TRBV29-1 and TRBJ2-4): SAVISQKPSRDICQRGTSLTIQCQVDSQVTMMFWYRQQPGQSLTLIATANQGSEATYESGFVIDKFPISRPNLTFSTLTVSNMSPEDSSIYLCSVWQKGAVSVDKNIQYFGAGTRLSVL.

In this sample, this clone turned up a few times. V is TRBV28 and J is TRBJ2-6, with 9 bases aligning to TRBD1. The CDR3 is made up of 19 amino acids. Germline-derived CDR1 and CDR2 are MDHEN and SYDVKM. With 3 bases clipped from V and 2 bases from J, the junction kept 11 bases outside the gene matches. DNA of the CDR3: TGTGCCAGCAGTTTTCTCAGGGACAGGGCGAGACCTGGGGCCAACGTCCTGACTTTC. Translating it yields CASSFLRDRARPGANVLTF.

The rearrangement joins TRBV18 to TRBJ1-1; perhaps TRBD1 as D (5 bases). Germline loops: CDR1 KGHSH, CDR2 LQKENI. The CDR3 totals 16 residues. Trimming took 0 bases from V and 0 from J, leaving 11 bases between them. DNA of the CDR3: TGTGCCAGCTCACCACCGTTCACAGGCCTGAACACTGAAGCTTTCTTT. Translating it yields CASSPPFTGLNTEAFF.